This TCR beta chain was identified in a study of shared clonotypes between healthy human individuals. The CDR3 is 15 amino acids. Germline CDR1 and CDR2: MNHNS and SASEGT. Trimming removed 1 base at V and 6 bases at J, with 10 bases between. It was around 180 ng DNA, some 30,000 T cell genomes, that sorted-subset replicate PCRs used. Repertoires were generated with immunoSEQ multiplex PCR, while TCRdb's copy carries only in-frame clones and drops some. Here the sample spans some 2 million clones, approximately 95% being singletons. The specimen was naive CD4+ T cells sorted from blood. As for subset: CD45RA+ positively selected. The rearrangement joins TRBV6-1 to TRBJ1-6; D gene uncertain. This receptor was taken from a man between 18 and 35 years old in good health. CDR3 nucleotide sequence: TGTGCCAGCAGTGAAGTGCAGGCGCTTAATTCACCCCTCCACTTT. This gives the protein CASSEVQALNSPLHF.